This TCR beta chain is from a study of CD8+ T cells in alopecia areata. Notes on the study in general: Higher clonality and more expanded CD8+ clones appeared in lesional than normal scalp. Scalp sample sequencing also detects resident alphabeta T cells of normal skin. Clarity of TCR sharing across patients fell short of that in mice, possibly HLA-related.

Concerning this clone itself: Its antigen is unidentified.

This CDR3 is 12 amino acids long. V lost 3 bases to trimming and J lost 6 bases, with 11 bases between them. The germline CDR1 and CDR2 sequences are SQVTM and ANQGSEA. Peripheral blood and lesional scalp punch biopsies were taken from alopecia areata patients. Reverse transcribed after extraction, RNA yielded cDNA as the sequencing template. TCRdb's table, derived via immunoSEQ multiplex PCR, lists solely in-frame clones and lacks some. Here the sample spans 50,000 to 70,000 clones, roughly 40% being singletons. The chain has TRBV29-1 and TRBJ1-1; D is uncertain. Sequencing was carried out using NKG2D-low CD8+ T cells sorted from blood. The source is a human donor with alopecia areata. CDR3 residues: CSVDAPPPEAFF. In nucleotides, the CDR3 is TGCAGCGTTGATGCCCCGCCACCTGAAGCTTTCTTT.